This TCR beta chain was observed in a study of shared clonotypes between healthy human individuals. The table lists this clone with a few counts. This CDR3 is 13 amino acids long. V lost 6 bases and J lost 13; bases outside the gene matches: 8. Germline CDR1 reads MDHEN; CDR2 reads SYDVKM. The method was immunoSEQ multiplex PCR; TCRdb's version includes in-frame clones alone and lacks a portion of them. The sample consists of roughly 1,100,000 clones, more than 60% of them appearing once. Sequencing used memory CD4+ T cells sorted from blood. Subset specified: CD45RA-negative fraction. V is TRBV28 and J is TRBJ1-6; 8 bases agree with TRBD1. This receptor was taken from a man aged 18 to 29 in good health. The CDR3 DNA reads as TGTGCCAGCAGCCCGGGACAGGTGGTGCCCCTCCACTTT. Translated, it gives CASSPGQVVPLHF.